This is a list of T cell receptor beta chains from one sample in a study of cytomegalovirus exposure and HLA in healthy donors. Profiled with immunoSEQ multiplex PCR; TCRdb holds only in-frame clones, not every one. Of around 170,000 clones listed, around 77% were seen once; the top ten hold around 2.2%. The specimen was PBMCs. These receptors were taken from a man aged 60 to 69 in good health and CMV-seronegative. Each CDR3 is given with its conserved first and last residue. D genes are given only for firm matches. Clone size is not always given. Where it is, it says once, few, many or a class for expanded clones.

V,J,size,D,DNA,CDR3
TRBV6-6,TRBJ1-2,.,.,TGTGCCAGCAGTTACCAATACCCCCGGCAGGTAGATGGCTACACCTTC,CASSYQYPRQVDGYTF
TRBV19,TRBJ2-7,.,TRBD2,TGTGCCAGTAGTATCCAGACTAGCGGGGTATACGAGCAGTACTTC,CASSIQTSGVYEQYF
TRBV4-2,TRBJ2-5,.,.,TGTGCCAGCAGCCTTGGACCGAGGGAAGAGACCCAGTACTTC,CASSLGPREETQYF
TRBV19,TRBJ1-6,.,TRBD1,TGTGCCAGTATGCCGCCGGGACAGGGTTTTTTACCCCTCCACTTT,CASMPPGQGFLPLHF
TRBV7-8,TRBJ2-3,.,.,TGTGCCAGCAGCCTAATTAGGTCGTGGAACAGGGAGCACACAGATACGCAGTATTTT,CASSLIRSWNREHTDTQYF
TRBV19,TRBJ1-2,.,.,TGTGCCAGTAGTGAACTACAGGGATACTATGGCTACACCTTC,CASSELQGYYGYTF
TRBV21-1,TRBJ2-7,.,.,TGTGCCAGCAGCACCGGGACTAGCTCACACGAGCAGTACTTC,CASSTGTSSHEQYF
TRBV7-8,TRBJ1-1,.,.,TGTGCCAGCACTTTAGGAGGAACTGAAGCTTTCTTT,CASTLGGTEAFF
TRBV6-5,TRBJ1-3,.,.,TGTGCCAGCAGTCAGTCGACAACCTCTGGAAACACCATATATTTT,CASSQSTTSGNTIYF
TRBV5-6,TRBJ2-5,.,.,TGTGCCAGCAGCTTTATCACCGGGACCCAGTACTTC,CASSFITGTQYF
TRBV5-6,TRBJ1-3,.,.,TGTGCCAGCAGCTTCGTGTTTGGGGCTGCAGGAAACACCATATATTTT,CASSFVFGAAGNTIYF
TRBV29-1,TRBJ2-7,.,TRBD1,TGCAGCGTAGAGACAGGGGGTCCCTCCTACGAGCAGTACTTC,CSVETGGPSYEQYF
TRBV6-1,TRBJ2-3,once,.,TGTGCCAGCAGTGAGCCGGGAGCCGATACGCAGTATTTT,CASSEPGADTQYF
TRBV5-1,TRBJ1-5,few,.,TGCGCCAGCAGCTTCGGGGATTACAATCAGCCCCAGCATTTT,CASSFGDYNQPQHF
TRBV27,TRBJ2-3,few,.,TGTGCCAGCATGGAGCTTGGCCCAGATACGCAGTATTTT,CASMELGPDTQYF
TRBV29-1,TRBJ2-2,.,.,TGCAGCGTTGAATATGTACTCGGGGAGCTGTTTTTT,CSVEYVLGELFF
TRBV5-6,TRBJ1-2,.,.,TGTGCCAGCAGCTTGGACAGCTATGGCTACACCTTC,CASSLDSYGYTF
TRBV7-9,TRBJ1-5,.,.,TGTTCCAGCGGACAGAACAATCAGCCCCAGCATTTT,CSSGQNNQPQHF
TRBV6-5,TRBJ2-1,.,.,TGTGCCAGCAGGCGACTAGTTGTATTAAATGAGCAGTTCTTC,CASRRLVVLNEQFF
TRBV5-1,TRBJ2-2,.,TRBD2,TGCGCCAGCAGCTTGGCTTGGACTAGCGAAACCGGGGAGCTGTTTTTT,CASSLAWTSETGELFF
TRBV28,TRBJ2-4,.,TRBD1,TGTGCCGGCAGTTTGGGGACAGGCCAATTAGCCAAAAACATTCAGTACTTC,CAGSLGTGQLAKNIQYF
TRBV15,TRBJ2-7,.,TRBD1,TGTGCCACCAGCAGAGATCTAAGGACAGGGTCAAACGAGCAGTACTTC,CATSRDLRTGSNEQYF
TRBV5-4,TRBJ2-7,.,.,TGTGCCAGCAGCTTGGTACTCTCCTACGAGCAGTACTTC,CASSLVLSYEQYF
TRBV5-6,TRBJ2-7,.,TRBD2,TGTGCCAGCAGCCCCTCCGGGACTACCTGGGAGCAGTACTTC,CASSPSGTTWEQYF
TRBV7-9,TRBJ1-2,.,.,TGTGCCAGCAGCTTGGGACTCCTTTACTATGGCTACACCTTC,CASSLGLLYYGYTF
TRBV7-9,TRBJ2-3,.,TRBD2,TGTTCCAGCAGCCTACGCGGGGGGCCGTTCTCTGGGGATACGCAGTATTTT,CSSSLRGGPFSGDTQYF
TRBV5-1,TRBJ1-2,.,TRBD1,TGCGCCAGCAGCTTGGGACAGGGTATCTATGGCTACACCTTC,CASSLGQGIYGYTF
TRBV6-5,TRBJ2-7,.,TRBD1,TGTGCCAGCAGTTCGACAGGGAGCTCCTACGAGCAGTACTTC,CASSSTGSSYEQYF
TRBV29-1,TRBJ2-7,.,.,TGCAGCGTAGCCCCCCGCGGGGCATCCTACGAGCAGTACTTC,CSVAPRGASYEQYF
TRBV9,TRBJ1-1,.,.,TGTGCCAGCAGCGTGGCCCCAACTGGGCACACTGAAGCTTTCTTT,CASSVAPTGHTEAFF
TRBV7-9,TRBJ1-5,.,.,TGTGCCAGCAGCCCCGAGGGCTATAGCAATCAGCCCCAGCATTTT,CASSPEGYSNQPQHF
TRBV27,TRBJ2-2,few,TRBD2,TGTGCCAGCAGTTTAACGGGAGGAGGGACCGGGGAGCTGTTTTTT,CASSLTGGGTGELFF
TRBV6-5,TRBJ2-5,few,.,TGTGCCAGCACTTCTGGACTACCGAAAGAGACCCAGTACTTC,CASTSGLPKETQYF
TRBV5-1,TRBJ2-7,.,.,TGCGCCAGCAGCTTGGACGTTTTAGCTGAGCAGTACTTC,CASSLDVLAEQYF
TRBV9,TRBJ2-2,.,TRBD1,TGTGCCAGCAGCGACCACAGGGGGCGGAATGCCGCGAACACCGGGGAGCTGTTTTTT,CASSDHRGRNAANTGELFF
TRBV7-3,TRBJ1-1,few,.,TGTGCCAGCAGCTTATGGGGTCAACAGGGACCCAACACTGAAGCTTTCTTT,CASSLWGQQGPNTEAFF
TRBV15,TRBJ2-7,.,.,TGTGCCACCAGCAGAGACTTCTCCGAGCAGTACTTC,CATSRDFSEQYF
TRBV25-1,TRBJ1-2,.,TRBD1,TGTGCCAGCAGTGAGGGGACAGGGTATGGCTACACCTTC,CASSEGTGYGYTF
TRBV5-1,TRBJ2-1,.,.,TGCGCCAGCAGCCCATCAGTGGCGGTCACCAATGAGCAGTTCTTC,CASSPSVAVTNEQFF
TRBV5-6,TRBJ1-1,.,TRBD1,TGTGCCAGCAGCTACTTACCGGGACAGGGGTCGAACACTGAAGCTTTCTTT,CASSYLPGQGSNTEAFF
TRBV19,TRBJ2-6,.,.,TGTGCCAGTAGTATAGAACGGGGAGCTGGGGCCAACGTCCTGACTTTC,CASSIERGAGANVLTF
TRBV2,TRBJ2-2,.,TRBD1,TGTGCCAGCAGGGACCTTCAGGGGGTATTGAACACCGGGGAGCTGTTTTTT,CASRDLQGVLNTGELFF
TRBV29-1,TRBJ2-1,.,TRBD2,TGCAGCGTTGCGACTAGCGCCTACAATGAGCAGTTCTTC,CSVATSAYNEQFF
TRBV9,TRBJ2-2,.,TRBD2,TGTGCCAGCAGCGCGGGACTAGCGGGAGGGGAGCTGTTTTTT,CASSAGLAGGELFF
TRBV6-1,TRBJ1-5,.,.,TGTGCCAGCAAGCAGGCCAATCAGCCCCAGCATTTT,CASKQANQPQHF